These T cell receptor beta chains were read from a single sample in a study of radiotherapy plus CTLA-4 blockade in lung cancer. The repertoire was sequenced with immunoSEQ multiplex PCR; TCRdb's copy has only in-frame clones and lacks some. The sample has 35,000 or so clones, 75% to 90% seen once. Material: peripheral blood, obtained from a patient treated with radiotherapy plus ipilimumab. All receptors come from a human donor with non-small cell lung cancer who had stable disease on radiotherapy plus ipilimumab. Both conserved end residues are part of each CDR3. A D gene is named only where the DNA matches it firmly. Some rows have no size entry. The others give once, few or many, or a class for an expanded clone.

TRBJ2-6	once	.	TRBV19	CASSISSGSASSGANVLTF	TGTGCCAGTAGTATTTCATCGGGGTCTGCTAGCTCTGGGGCCAACGTCCTGACTTTC
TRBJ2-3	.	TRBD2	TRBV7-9	CASSLGGWRGALRTDTQYF	TGTGCCAGCAGCTTAGGCGGTTGGCGGGGGGCCCTACGCACAGATACGCAGTATTTT
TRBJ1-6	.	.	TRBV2	CASSEMRNSPLHF	TGTGCCAGCAGTGAAATGCGGAATTCACCCCTCCACTTT
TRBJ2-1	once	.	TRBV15	CATSRGAGGEQFF	TGTGCCACCAGCAGAGGGGCCGGGGGTGAGCAGTTCTTC
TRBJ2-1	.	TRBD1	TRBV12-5	CASRGPNDEQFF	TGTGCTAGTAGGGGGCCGAACGATGAGCAGTTCTTC
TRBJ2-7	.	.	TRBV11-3	CASSLDPGAEQYF	TGTGCCAGCAGCTTAGACCCAGGGGCCGAGCAGTACTTC
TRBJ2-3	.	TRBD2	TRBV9	CASSAQFWGGQADTQYF	TGTGCCAGCAGCGCTCAATTTTGGGGAGGGCAAGCAGATACGCAGTATTTT
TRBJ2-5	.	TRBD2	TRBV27	CASRRIASGSSLTKTQYF	TGTGCCAGCCGAAGAATCGCTAGCGGGAGCTCCCTTACAAAGACCCAGTACTTC
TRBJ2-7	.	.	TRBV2	CASIDRDSSPYEQYF	TGTGCCAGCATTGACCGGGACTCCTCTCCCTACGAGCAGTACTTC
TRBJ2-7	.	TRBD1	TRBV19	CASKGANSYEQYF	TGTGCCAGTAAGGGGGCGAACTCCTACGAGCAGTACTTC
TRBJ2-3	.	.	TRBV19	CASSMGREWADTQYF	TGTGCCAGTAGTATGGGTAGGGAGTGGGCAGATACGCAGTATTTT
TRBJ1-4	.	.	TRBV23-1	CASSQTQPPTNEKLFF	TGCGCCAGCAGTCAAACACAGCCACCAACTAATGAAAAACTGTTTTTT
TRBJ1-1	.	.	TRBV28	CASSLGGANTEAFF	TGTGCCAGCAGCCTAGGGGGGGCAAACACTGAAGCTTTCTTT
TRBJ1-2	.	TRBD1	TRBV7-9	CASRPGQIAGYGYTF	TGTGCCAGCAGACCGGGACAGATCGCGGGCTATGGCTACACCTTC
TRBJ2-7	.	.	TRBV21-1	CASRVVFPTGDSYEQYF	TGTGCCAGCAGAGTTGTATTCCCTACGGGGGACTCCTACGAGCAGTACTTC
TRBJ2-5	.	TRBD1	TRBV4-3	CASSQRAGGAETQYF	TGCGCCAGCAGCCAAAGGGCAGGGGGCGCAGAGACCCAGTACTTC
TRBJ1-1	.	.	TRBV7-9	CASSFERNTEAFF	TGTGCCAGCAGCTTTGAGAGGAACACTGAAGCTTTCTTT
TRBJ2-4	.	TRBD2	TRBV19	CASSPREGLDKNIQYF	TGTGCCAGTAGTCCCCGGGAGGGGTTAGACAAAAACATTCAGTACTTC
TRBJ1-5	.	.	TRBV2	CASSEARGDQPQHF	TGTGCCAGCAGTGAAGCCAGGGGAGATCAGCCCCAGCATTTT
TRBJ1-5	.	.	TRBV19	CASIDNFYSNQPQHF	TGTGCCAGTATAGACAACTTCTATAGCAATCAGCCCCAGCATTTT
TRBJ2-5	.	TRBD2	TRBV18	CASSPRSGGETQYF	TGTGCCAGCTCACCACGGTCGGGAGGAGAGACCCAGTACTTC
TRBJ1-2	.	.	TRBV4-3	CASSQDWGEANYGYTF	TGCGCCAGCAGCCAAGATTGGGGGGAAGCTAACTATGGCTACACCTTC
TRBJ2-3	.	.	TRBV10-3	CAISGGAGRGTDTQYF	TGTGCCATCAGTGGGGGAGCGGGTCGTGGCACAGATACGCAGTATTTT
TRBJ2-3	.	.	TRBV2	CATASRLGTDTQYF	TGTGCCACCGCGTCCCGACTAGGGACAGATACGCAGTATTTT
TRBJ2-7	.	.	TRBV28	CASSLSSGGRAAYEQYF	TGTGCCAGCAGTTTATCAAGTGGGGGCAGGGCAGCCTACGAGCAGTACTTC
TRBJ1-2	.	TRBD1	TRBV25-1	CASRDLDRENGYTF	TGTGCCAGCAGAGACCTGGACAGGGAGAATGGCTACACCTTC
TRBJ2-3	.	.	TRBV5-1	CASSLGRSTDTQYF	TGCGCCAGCAGCTTGGGCAGGTCCACAGATACGCAGTATTTT
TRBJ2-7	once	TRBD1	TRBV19	CASTPDRGRQYEQYF	TGTGCCAGTACCCCTGACAGGGGGCGTCAGTACGAGCAGTACTTC
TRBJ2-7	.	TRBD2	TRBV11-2	CASSLSGRTPEQYF	TGTGCCAGCAGCTTGAGCGGGAGGACTCCCGAGCAGTACTTC
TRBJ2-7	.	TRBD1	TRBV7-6	CASSLGTGINEQYF	TGTGCCAGCAGCCTTGGGACAGGGATCAACGAGCAGTACTTC
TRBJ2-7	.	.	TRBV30	CAYWGAESYEQYF	TGTGCCTATTGGGGAGCGGAGTCCTACGAGCAGTACTTC
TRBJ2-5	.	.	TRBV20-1	CSASQQETQYF	TGCAGTGCTAGTCAGCAAGAGACCCAGTACTTC
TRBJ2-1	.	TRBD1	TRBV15	CATSGQGGKYNEQFF	TGTGCCACCAGCGGACAGGGGGGAAAATACAATGAGCAGTTCTTC
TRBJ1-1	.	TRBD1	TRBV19	CASSSDRGQEAFF	TGTGCCAGTAGTAGCGACAGGGGGCAAGAAGCTTTCTTT
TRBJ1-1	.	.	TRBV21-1	CASSAGARGVNTEAFF	TGTGCCAGCAGCGCGGGGGCTAGGGGGGTGAACACTGAAGCTTTCTTT
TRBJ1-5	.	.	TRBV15	CATSRGSEYSNQPQHF	TGTGCCACCAGCAGAGGATCAGAATATAGCAATCAGCCCCAGCATTTT
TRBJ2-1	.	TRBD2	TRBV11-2	CASSFRGGPYNEQFF	TGTGCCAGCAGCTTCCGCGGGGGGCCCTACAATGAGCAGTTCTTC
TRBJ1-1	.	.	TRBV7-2	CASSLVGTRHTEAFF	TGTGCCAGCAGCTTAGTGGGGACACGCCACACTGAAGCTTTCTTT